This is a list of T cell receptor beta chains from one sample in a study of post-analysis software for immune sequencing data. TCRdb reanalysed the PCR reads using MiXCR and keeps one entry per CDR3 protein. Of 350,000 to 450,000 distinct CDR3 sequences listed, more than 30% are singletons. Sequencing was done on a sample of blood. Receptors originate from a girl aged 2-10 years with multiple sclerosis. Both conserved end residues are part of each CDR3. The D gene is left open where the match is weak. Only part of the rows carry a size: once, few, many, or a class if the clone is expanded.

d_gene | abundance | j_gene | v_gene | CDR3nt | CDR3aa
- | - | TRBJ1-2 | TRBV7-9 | TGTGCCAGCAGCCTCGGCGGGGGCGGAGGCTATGGCTACACCTTC | CASSLGGGGGYGYTF
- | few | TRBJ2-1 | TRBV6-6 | TGTGCCAGCAGTTACATCTTTGGCATAGAAAGAGACAATGAGCAGTTCTTC | CASSYIFGIERDNEQFF
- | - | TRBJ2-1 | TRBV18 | TGTGCCAGCTCACCACGGTCGGACTACCACAATGAGCAGTTCTTC | CASSPRSDYHNEQFF
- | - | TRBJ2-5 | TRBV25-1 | TGTGCCAGCAGTGTTCGGGACGCGGAGACCCAGTACTTC | CASSVRDAETQYF
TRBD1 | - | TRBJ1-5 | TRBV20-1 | TGCAGTGCCAGCAAGGGGGCAGGGGGCAGTCAGCCCCAGCATTTT | CSASKGAGGSQPQHF
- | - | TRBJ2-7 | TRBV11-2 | TGTGCCAGCAGCTCGGACCCCTTCCTCTACGAGCAGTACTTC | CASSSDPFLYEQYF
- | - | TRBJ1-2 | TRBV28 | TGTGCCAGCAGTTCGGACATGGACTATGGCTACACCTTC | CASSSDMDYGYTF
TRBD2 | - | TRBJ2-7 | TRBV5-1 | TGCGCCAGCAGTCCAAGACTAGCGGACCCCTACGAGCAGTACTTC | CASSPRLADPYEQYF
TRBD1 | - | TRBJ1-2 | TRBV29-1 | TGCAGCGTACAGGGGCCCCACTATGGCTACACCTTC | CSVQGPHYGYTF
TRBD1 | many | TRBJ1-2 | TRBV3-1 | TGTGCCAGCAGCCAAGGGACAGGAGGCTACACCTTC | CASSQGTGGYTF
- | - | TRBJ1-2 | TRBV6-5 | TGTGCCAGCAGTTACTCGATAGTGGGTTCGGGTTCTGGCTACACCTTC | CASSYSIVGSGSGYTF
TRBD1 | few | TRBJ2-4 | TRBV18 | TGTGCCAGCTCAACCCCGGGACAGCTAGCCAAAAACATTCAGTACTTC | CASSTPGQLAKNIQYF
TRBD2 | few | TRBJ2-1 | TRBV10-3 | TGTGCCATCAGCCTAGCGGGGGAGTATGAGCAGTTCTTC | CAISLAGEYEQFF
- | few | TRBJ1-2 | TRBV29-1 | TGCAGCGAGCTACGAAGGGGTGGGGAAGTCACCTTC | CSELRRGGEVTF
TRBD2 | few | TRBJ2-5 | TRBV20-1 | TGCAGTGCCCCGACTAGCTGGGAGACCCAGTACTTC | CSAPTSWETQYF
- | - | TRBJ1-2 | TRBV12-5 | TGTGCTAGTGGTCCCGCTGAGTTGGAAGTTCTCGCGCGCTATGGCTACACCTTC | CASGPAELEVLARYGYTF
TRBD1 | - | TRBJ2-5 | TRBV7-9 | TGTGCCAGCAGCCCGGGACAGGCGGGAGAGACCCAGTACTTC | CASSPGQAGETQYF
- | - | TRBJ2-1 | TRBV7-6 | TGTGCCAGCAGCTTAGTCGAACAGGGTTGGGCCTACAATGAGCAGTTCTTC | CASSLVEQGWAYNEQFF
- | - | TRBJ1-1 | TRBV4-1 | TGCGCCAGCAGCCAAAGAGGGACACCGAACACTGAAGCTTTCTTT | CASSQRGTPNTEAFF
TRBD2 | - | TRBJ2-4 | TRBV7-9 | TGTGCCAGCGGCCCTGGGACTAGCGAGGGAAACATTCAGTACTTC | CASGPGTSEGNIQYF
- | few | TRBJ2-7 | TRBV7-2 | TGTGCCAGCAGCTTAGGTCCGGGGGCCTACGAGCAGTACTTC | CASSLGPGAYEQYF
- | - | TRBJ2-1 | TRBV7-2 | TGTGCCAGCAGCCCGAACCTAGGGGGAGGAACCAACAATGAGCAGTTCTTC | CASSPNLGGGTNNEQFF
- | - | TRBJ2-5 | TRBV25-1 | TGTGCCAGCAGAGAGGGATCCCGGAGAGGAGAGACCCAGTACTTC | CASREGSRRGETQYF
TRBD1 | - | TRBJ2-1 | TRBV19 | TGTGCCAGTACGTCACAGGGGTCATACAATGAGCAGTTCTTC | CASTSQGSYNEQFF
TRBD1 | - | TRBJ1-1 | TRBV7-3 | TGTGCCAGCAGCTTAGGGACAGACACTGAAGCTTTCTTT | CASSLGTDTEAFF
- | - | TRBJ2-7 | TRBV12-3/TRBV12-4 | TGTGCCAGCAGTCCCTCGAGCCTAGCGTTCGAGCAGTACTTC | CASSPSSLAFEQYF
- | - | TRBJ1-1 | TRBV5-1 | TGCGCCAGCAGCTCCCGTACAGGGTTCACTGAAGCTTTCTTT | CASSSRTGFTEAFF
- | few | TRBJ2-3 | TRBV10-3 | TGTGCCATCAGTGAGTCCGCCGCGGCTAGCACAGATACGCAGTATTTT | CAISESAAASTDTQYF
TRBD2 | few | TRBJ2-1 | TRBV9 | TGTGCCAGCAGCGTATTTGGCGGGAGTCACAATGAGCAGTTCTTC | CASSVFGGSHNEQFF
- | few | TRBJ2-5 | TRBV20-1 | TGCAGTGCTAGAGGTATCCCCGGGGACTCAGCAGGGGATGAGCAGTACTTC | CSARGIPGDSAGDEQYF
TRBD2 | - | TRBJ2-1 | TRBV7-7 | TGTGCCAGCAGCTTAGTCATCGGACTAGCGGGTGAGCAGTTCTTC | CASSLVIGLAGEQFF
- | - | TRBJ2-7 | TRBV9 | TGTGCCAGCATTAGGGTAATTTTGGCACCCTACGAGCAGTACTTC | CASIRVILAPYEQYF
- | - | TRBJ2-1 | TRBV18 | TGTGCCAGCTCACCAAAAAGGGGTGGGCAGTTCTTC | CASSPKRGGQFF
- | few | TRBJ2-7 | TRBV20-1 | TGCAGTGCCACGGGAGATAGGTACGAGCAGTACTTC | CSATGDRYEQYF
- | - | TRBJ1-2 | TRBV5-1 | TGCGCCAGCAGCTTGGCCAGGGAGGGAAACTATGGCTACACCTTC | CASSLAREGNYGYTF
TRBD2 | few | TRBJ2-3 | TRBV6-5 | TGTGCCAGCAGTTATTGGCCCTTACCTACTAGCGGGGGTAATACGCAGTATTTT | CASSYWPLPTSGGNTQYF
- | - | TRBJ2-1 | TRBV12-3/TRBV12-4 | TGTGCCAGCAGTTTAGCGGGAGAACAGCACAATGAGCAGTTCTTC | CASSLAGEQHNEQFF
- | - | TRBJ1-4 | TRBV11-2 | TGTGCCAGCAGCTCCGAGTTGGTCAGGGGAAGCGAAAAACTGTTTTTT | CASSSELVRGSEKLFF
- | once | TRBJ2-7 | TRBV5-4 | TGTGCCAGCAGCCTAGGGACACGGGGAAACGACGAGCAGTACTTC | CASSLGTRGNDEQYF
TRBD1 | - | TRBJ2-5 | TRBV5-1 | TGCGCCAGTCAGGACAGGGATTGGGAGACCCAGTACTTC | CASQDRDWETQYF
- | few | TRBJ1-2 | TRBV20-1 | TGCAGTGCTACAACCTGGGGCAGAGACTTGAACTATGGCTACACCTTC | CSATTWGRDLNYGYTF
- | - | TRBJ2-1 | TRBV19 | TGTGCCAGTAGTCTCCCCAGGGGCGAGGAGTTCTTC | CASSLPRGEEFF
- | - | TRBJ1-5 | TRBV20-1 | TGCAGTGCCTCGGACAGATCCTTTCGTCCCCAGCATTTT | CSASDRSFRPQHF
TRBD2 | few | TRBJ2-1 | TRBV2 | TGTGCCAGCAGTGTGACTAGCGGGCGCCAAGAGCAGTTCTTC | CASSVTSGRQEQFF
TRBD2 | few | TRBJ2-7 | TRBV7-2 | TGTGCCAGCAGCCATAGCGGGGGGGCCGGCTACGAGCAGTACTTC | CASSHSGGAGYEQYF
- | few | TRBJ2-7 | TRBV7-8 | TGTGCCACCGGACAGAACTACGAGCAGTACTTC | CATGQNYEQYF
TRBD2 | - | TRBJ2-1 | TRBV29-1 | TGCAGCGTCCGGACTAGCGGGGGGCTCGATGAGCAGTTCTTC | CSVRTSGGLDEQFF
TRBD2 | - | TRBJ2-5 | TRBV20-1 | TGCAGTGCTAGAGTTACTAGCGGGACGGAGACCCAGTACTTC | CSARVTSGTETQYF